Listed below are T cell receptor beta chains from one sample, sequenced in a study of CD8 T cells in Susac syndrome. TCRdb re-analysed the immunoSEQ multiplex PCR reads in MiXCR, keeping a single row per CDR3 protein. The sample contains about 300,000 distinct CDR3 sequences, about 91% of which appear only once. What was sequenced was CD4+ T cells from PBMCs. These receptors were taken from a human donor with multiple sclerosis. Both conserved end residues are part of each CDR3. Fields, in order: V gene, clone size, D gene, J gene, CDR3 protein, CDR3 DNA. A D gene is named only where the DNA matches it firmly. The size entry is marked missing in some rows and otherwise reads once, few, many or a size class.

v_call: TRBV30
clone_size: .
d_call: .
j_call: TRBJ1-2
cdr3_aa: CAWSVQPSPRHGYTF
cdr3_nt: TGTGCCTGGAGTGTACAGCCCTCGCCGAGGCATGGCTACACCTTC

v_call: TRBV5-4
clone_size: .
d_call: .
j_call: TRBJ2-2
cdr3_aa: CASSLASGGELFF
cdr3_nt: TGTGCCAGCAGCTTGGCCTCTGGCGGGGAGCTGTTTTTT

v_call: TRBV12-3/TRBV12-4
clone_size: .
d_call: .
j_call: TRBJ1-2
cdr3_aa: CASRRTALNYGYTF
cdr3_nt: TGTGCCAGCAGGCGGACAGCTCTTAACTATGGCTACACCTTC

v_call: TRBV3-1
clone_size: .
d_call: .
j_call: TRBJ1-1
cdr3_aa: CASSRARVNTEAFF
cdr3_nt: TGTGCCAGCAGCCGGGCTAGGGTGAACACTGAAGCTTTCTTT

v_call: TRBV18
clone_size: .
d_call: .
j_call: TRBJ1-1
cdr3_aa: CASSRLGTEAFF
cdr3_nt: TGTGCCAGCTCACGGTTGGGCACTGAAGCTTTCTTT

v_call: TRBV20-1
clone_size: once
d_call: TRBD2
j_call: TRBJ2-3
cdr3_aa: CGARDLKAGRKDTQYF
cdr3_nt: TGCGGTGCTAGAGATCTTAAAGCGGGAAGGAAAGATACGCAGTATTTT

v_call: TRBV7-2
clone_size: .
d_call: .
j_call: TRBJ1-2
cdr3_aa: CASSLVYGYTF
cdr3_nt: TGTGCCAGCAGCTTAGTCTATGGCTACACCTTC

v_call: TRBV6-5
clone_size: once
d_call: .
j_call: TRBJ2-6
cdr3_aa: CASSLNRIGSGANVLTF
cdr3_nt: TGTGCCAGCAGTTTAAACAGGATTGGTTCTGGGGCCAACGTCCTGACTTTC

v_call: TRBV10-3
clone_size: .
d_call: .
j_call: TRBJ2-7
cdr3_aa: CAISESRGEQYF
cdr3_nt: TGTGCCATCAGTGAGTCGAGAGGAGAGCAGTACTTC

v_call: TRBV29-1
clone_size: .
d_call: TRBD2
j_call: TRBJ2-5
cdr3_aa: CSVEDRLAGGAETQYF
cdr3_nt: TGCAGCGTTGAAGATCGGCTGGCGGGGGGGGCGGAGACCCAGTACTTC

v_call: TRBV7-6
clone_size: .
d_call: TRBD1
j_call: TRBJ1-1
cdr3_aa: CASSPSRDRAEAFF
cdr3_nt: TGTGCCAGCAGCCCGTCCCGGGACAGGGCTGAAGCTTTCTTT

v_call: TRBV5-1
clone_size: .
d_call: .
j_call: TRBJ1-6
cdr3_aa: CASSSTTGYNSPLHF
cdr3_nt: TGCGCCAGCAGCTCCACGACAGGATATAATTCACCCCTCCACTTT

v_call: TRBV5-1
clone_size: .
d_call: .
j_call: TRBJ2-3
cdr3_aa: CASSLGASLIPDTQYF
cdr3_nt: TGCGCCAGCAGCTTGGGGGCGTCGCTGATCCCAGATACGCAGTATTTT

v_call: TRBV7-3
clone_size: .
d_call: .
j_call: TRBJ2-7
cdr3_aa: CASSLTPTSSRYEQYF
cdr3_nt: TGTGCCAGCAGCCTCACCCCAACTAGTTCGAGGTACGAGCAGTACTTC

v_call: TRBV3-1
clone_size: .
d_call: .
j_call: TRBJ1-5
cdr3_aa: CASSLTGSLNQPQHF
cdr3_nt: TGTGCCAGCAGCCTTACAGGGTCCCTTAATCAGCCCCAGCATTTT

v_call: TRBV10-3
clone_size: .
d_call: .
j_call: TRBJ2-1
cdr3_aa: CAISVGEGFYNEQFF
cdr3_nt: TGTGCCATCAGTGTCGGTGAGGGCTTCTACAATGAGCAGTTCTTC

v_call: TRBV29-1
clone_size: .
d_call: .
j_call: TRBJ2-7
cdr3_aa: CSVEITGESYEQYF
cdr3_nt: TGCAGCGTTGAAATAACGGGAGAGTCCTACGAGCAGTACTTC

v_call: TRBV12-3/TRBV12-4
clone_size: .
d_call: TRBD1
j_call: TRBJ1-1
cdr3_aa: CASRSTGVNTEAFF
cdr3_nt: TGTGCCAGCAGGTCGACAGGGGTGAACACTGAAGCTTTCTTT

v_call: TRBV7-9
clone_size: .
d_call: .
j_call: TRBJ1-6
cdr3_aa: CASSFENSPLHF
cdr3_nt: TGTGCCAGCAGCTTTGAGAATTCACCCCTCCACTTT

v_call: TRBV9
clone_size: .
d_call: TRBD1
j_call: TRBJ2-5
cdr3_aa: CASSKTDRGGYQETQYF
cdr3_nt: TGTGCCAGCAGCAAAACGGACAGGGGGGGGTACCAAGAGACCCAGTACTTC

v_call: TRBV24-1
clone_size: .
d_call: TRBD1
j_call: TRBJ1-5
cdr3_aa: CATSDTTGMDNQPQHF
cdr3_nt: TGTGCCACCAGTGATACGACAGGGATGGACAATCAGCCCCAGCATTTT

v_call: TRBV30
clone_size: few
d_call: TRBD1
j_call: TRBJ1-3
cdr3_aa: CAWSGTGSGNTIYF
cdr3_nt: TGTGCCTGGAGCGGGACAGGCTCTGGAAACACCATATATTTT

v_call: TRBV12-3/TRBV12-4
clone_size: .
d_call: TRBD1
j_call: TRBJ2-7
cdr3_aa: CASSYGTGNLGEQYF
cdr3_nt: TGTGCCAGCAGTTACGGGACAGGGAATCTAGGCGAGCAGTACTTC

v_call: TRBV6-1
clone_size: .
d_call: .
j_call: TRBJ1-3
cdr3_aa: CASSPQKPFSGNTIYF
cdr3_nt: TGTGCCAGCAGCCCACAGAAGCCGTTCTCTGGAAACACCATATATTTT

v_call: TRBV2
clone_size: once
d_call: TRBD1
j_call: TRBJ2-2
cdr3_aa: CASMLLRGHGELFF
cdr3_nt: TGTGCCAGCATGCTGCTCAGGGGGCATGGGGAGCTGTTTTTT

v_call: TRBV7-9
clone_size: .
d_call: .
j_call: TRBJ2-5
cdr3_aa: CASSLLDSTKYF
cdr3_nt: TGTGCCAGCAGCTTATTGGACTCCACTAAGTACTTC

v_call: TRBV23-1
clone_size: .
d_call: .
j_call: TRBJ2-7
cdr3_aa: CASSQSMASEVYEQYF
cdr3_nt: TGCGCCAGCAGTCAATCGATGGCGTCGGAGGTCTACGAGCAGTACTTC

v_call: TRBV5-1
clone_size: .
d_call: .
j_call: TRBJ2-5
cdr3_aa: CASSGAAGAETQYF
cdr3_nt: TGCGCCAGCAGCGGGGCGGCAGGGGCGGAGACCCAGTACTTC